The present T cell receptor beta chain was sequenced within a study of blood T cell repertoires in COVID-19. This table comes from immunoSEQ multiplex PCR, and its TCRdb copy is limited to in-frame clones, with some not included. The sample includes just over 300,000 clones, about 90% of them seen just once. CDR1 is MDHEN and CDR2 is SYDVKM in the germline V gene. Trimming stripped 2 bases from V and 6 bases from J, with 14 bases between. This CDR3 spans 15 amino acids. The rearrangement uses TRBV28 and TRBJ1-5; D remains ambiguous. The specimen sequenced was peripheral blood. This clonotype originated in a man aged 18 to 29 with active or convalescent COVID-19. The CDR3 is CASSLVSGPVQPQHF. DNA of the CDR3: TGTGCCAGCAGTTTAGTATCCGGTCCCGTTCAGCCCCAGCATTTT.